A single sample gave rise to the 21 T cell receptor beta chains below, sequenced in a study of CD4 T cells in relation to SARS-CoV-2 and coronaviruses. The assay was immunoSEQ multiplex PCR, and TCRdb's table has in-frame clones only and misses some. Here the sample spans about 40,000 clones, approximately 80% being singletons. Their recognized antigens are unknown. Sequenced sample: naive CD4+ T cells from PBMCs, cultured in vitro. Regarding subset: naive CD4+ T cells isolated by negative enrichment. The receptors here all came from an adult with COVID-19.

V and J are TRBV7-9 and TRBJ2-1; TRBD2 agrees at 7 bases. This CDR3 spans 13 amino acids. From germline, CDR1 is SEHNR and CDR2 FQNEAQ (reference sequence). Trimming cost V 0 bases and J 7 bases; bases outside gene matches: 0. In nucleotides, the CDR3 is TGTGCCAGCAGCTTAGCGGGAGGGAATGAGCAGTTCTTC. This encodes CASSLAGGNEQFF.

The chain links TRBV25-1 to TRBJ2-1, with 10 nucleotides matching TRBD1. Germline values: CDR1 MGHDK, CDR2 SYGVNS. V dropped 5 bases and J dropped 6; count of bases not matched to a gene: 1. The CDR3 spans 13 residues. The CDR3 sequence: CASSRTGGNEQFF. The DNA of the CDR3 is TGTGCCAGCAGTAGGACAGGGGGCAATGAGCAGTTCTTC.

The genes are TRBV11-2 and TRBJ2-7, with 7 nucleotides matching TRBD2. The CDR3 sequence is 18 residues long. V lost 4 bases, J lost 4 bases, and 19 bases stayed unmatched. The germline V gene encodes CDR1 SGHAT and CDR2 FQNNGV. The CDR3 is CASSSINLQAGKLYEQYF. CDR3 bases: TGTGCCAGCAGCTCGATCAATTTACAAGCGGGGAAACTTTACGAGCAGTACTTC.

The V and J genes are TRBV4-1 and TRBJ2-4; D is possibly TRBD2 (6 bases). V lost 0 bases to trimming and J lost 5 bases, with 23 bases between them. In germline, CDR1 is MGHRA, CDR2 YSYEKL. The CDR3 runs to 19 residues. CDR3 sequence (DNA): TGCGCCAGCAGCCAAGATTCTAGGAGGGTCACCCACAGAGAAAACATTCAGTACTTC. Amino acids: CASSQDSRRVTHRENIQYF.

The V and J genes are TRBV9 and TRBJ2-4; D unresolved. Germline V lookup: CDR1 SGDLS, CDR2 YYNGEE. There are 15 residues in the CDR3. V was pared by 4 bases and J by 0 bases, with 11 bases between. In DNA form, the CDR3 reads TGTGCCAGCAGCCCCGACCCATTAGCCAAAAACATTCAGTACTTC. This gives the protein CASSPDPLAKNIQYF.

V gene TRBV6-4 combines with J gene TRBJ1-1; D is unclear. Looked up from germline, CDR1 is MRHNA and CDR2 is SNTAGT. This CDR3 region has 14 residues. The ends were cut back, 4 bases at V and 4 bases at J, with 13 bases in the middle. The CDR3 bases are TGTGCCAGCAGTGGAGCGGTGGTGGCCACTGAAGCTTTCTTT. This gives the protein CASSGAVVATEAFF.

The chain carries TRBV27 and TRBJ2-1, with 8 positions matching TRBD2. The length of the CDR3 is 13 residues. The germline gives CDR1 MNHEY, CDR2 SMNVEV (reference sequence). The V gene end was trimmed by 6 bases and the J gene end by 3 bases; junction bases not matched to a gene: 1. The CDR3 sequence is CASSGRGYNEQFF. As DNA, the CDR3 is TGTGCCAGCAGCGGGAGGGGCTACAATGAGCAGTTCTTC.

V gene TRBV18 combines with J gene TRBJ2-1; TRBD2 matches at 7 bases. V shed 2 bases and J 8 bases; nucleotides not matched to a gene: 3. CDR3 length: 13 residues. CDR1 is KGHSH, CDR2 LQKENI, per germline. CDR3 residues: CASSPILAYEQFF. CDR3 sequence (DNA): TGTGCCAGCTCACCAATACTAGCGTATGAGCAGTTCTTC.

This chain links TRBV2 with TRBJ2-3, with D unclear. The CDR3 extends over 13 amino acids. Per the germline V gene, CDR1 is SNHLY and CDR2 is FYNNEI. Trimming shortened V by 6 bases and J by 2 bases, and 9 bases separated the two germline ends. CDR3 in amino acids: CASRNDNTDTQYF. The CDR3 DNA is TGTGCCAGCAGAAATGATAACACAGATACGCAGTATTTT.

J is TRBJ1-2 and V is TRBV5-1, with D perhaps matching TRBD1 (5 bases). CDR3 length equals 13 residues. The V end was cut by 2 bases, the J end by 3 bases, with 8 bases between. The germline gives CDR1 SGHRS, CDR2 YFSETQ. For the CDR3, the DNA is TGCGCCAGCAGCTTAGGAGGGGACTATGGCTACACCTTC. This encodes CASSLGGDYGYTF. Combining the CDR3 with reference TRBV5-1 and TRBJ1-2 gives the whole variable domain KAGVTQTPRYLIKTRGQQVTLSCSPISGHRSVSWYQQTPGQGLQFLFEYFSETQRNKGNFPGRFSGRQFSNSRSEMNVSTLELGDSALYLCASSLGGDYGYTFGSGTRLTVV.

The chain combines TRBV21-1 with TRBJ2-7; the table names TRBD1, a call not compared with the DNA. TRBV21-1 is described as a pseudogene. The CDR3 consists of 18 residues. The CDR3 loop is CASSKGSLMDRERNEQYF. CDR3 coding DNA: TGTGCCAGCAGCAAAGGAAGTCTGATGGACAGGGAGAGGAACGAGCAGTACTTC.

The chain is built from TRBV2 and TRBJ1-5, with D uncertain. The CDR3 consists of 16 residues. V lost 1 base, J lost 2 bases, and 12 bases lay in between. Looked up from germline, CDR1 is SNHLY and CDR2 is FYNNEI. The CDR3 loop is CASSEGRRSGNQPQHF. CDR3 DNA sequence: TGTGCCAGCAGTGAAGGAAGACGATCTGGCAATCAGCCCCAGCATTTT. The whole variable domain, filled in from reference TRBV2 and TRBJ1-5, reads EPEVTQTPSHQVTQMGQEVILRCVPISNHLYFYWYRQILGQKVEFLVSFYNNEISEKSEIFDDQFSVERPDGSNFTLKIRSTKLEDSAMYFCASSEGRRSGNQPQHFGDGTRLSIL.

J is TRBJ2-7 and V is TRBV15; D uncertain. In germline, CDR1 is LNHNV, CDR2 YYDKDF (reference sequence). This CDR3 has 12 residues. V was clipped by 0 bases and J by 4 bases, with 4 bases between them. The CDR3 nucleotides read TGTGCCACCAGCAGAGATCGATACGAGCAGTACTTC. It yields the protein CATSRDRYEQYF.

The V call is TRBV5-6, the J call TRBJ2-4; 9 bases fit TRBD1. V lost 2 bases and J lost 3; bases outside the gene matches: 9. Germline V CDR1 and CDR2: SGHDT, YYEEEE. The CDR3 totals 17 residues. The CDR3 coding sequence is TGTGCCAGCAGCTTTGTAATTAACAGGGGGCTCAAAAACATTCAGTACTTC. Protein: CASSFVINRGLKNIQYF.

This chain uses TRBV19 with TRBJ2-1; weak D call: TRBD2 (6 bases). Trimming cost V 7 bases and J 4 bases, with 11 bases left between them. Germline CDR1 and CDR2: LNHDA and SQIVND (reference sequence). CDR3 length: 13 amino acids. The CDR3 region has the DNA TGTGCCAGTAAGGGCGGGGTATACAATGAGCAGTTCTTC. Encoded protein: CASKGGVYNEQFF.

The chain is built from TRBV14 and TRBJ2-1; no definite D call. Trimming removed 1 base at V and 6 bases at J, with 4 bases between. The CDR3 is 12 amino acids. The germline CDR1 and CDR2 sequences are SGHDN and FVKESK. The CDR3 coding sequence is TGTGCCAGCAGCCAAGGGGCCAATGAGCAGTTCTTC. It encodes CASSQGANEQFF.

The chain carries TRBV28 and TRBJ2-7, with 7 bases matching TRBD2. V shed 5 bases, J shed 3 bases, and the junction held 10 bases outside the gene matches. This CDR3 contains 15 residues. Germline V gene lookup returns CDR1 MDHEN and CDR2 SYDVKM. The chain's CDR3 is CASSRLAGALYEQYF. The CDR3 DNA reads TGTGCCAGCAGTCGCCTGGCGGGAGCCCTCTACGAGCAGTACTTC.

V and J are TRBV5-5 and TRBJ2-2; a weak D match, TRBD1 (5 bases). CDR3 length: 16 amino acids. With 0 bases removed from V and 4 bases from J, the gap between germline ends came to 13 bases. Germline V CDR1 and CDR2: SGHKS, YYEKEE (reference sequence). CDR3 nucleotide sequence: TGTGCCAGCAGCTTGGCGGCAGGGCGAACCACCGGGGAGCTGTTTTTT. Protein product: CASSLAAGRTTGELFF. The full variable domain, with the rest looked up from reference TRBV5-5 and TRBJ2-2, is DAGVTQSPTHLIKTRGQQVTLRCSPISGHKSVSWYQQVLGQGPQFIFQYYEKEERGRGNFPDRFSARQFPNYSSELNVNALLLGDSALYLCASSLAAGRTTGELFFGEGSRLTVL.

The chain recombines TRBV19 with TRBJ2-1, with D unclear. The CDR3 extends over 13 amino acids. Germline lookup yields CDR1 LNHDA and CDR2 SQIVND (reference sequence). Trimming removed 1 base at V and 2 bases at J, with 3 bases between. CDR3 in amino acids: CASSIGAYNEQFF. CDR3 nucleotide sequence: TGTGCCAGTAGTATAGGAGCCTACAATGAGCAGTTCTTC.

The chain combines TRBV19 with TRBJ2-1; no definite D call. The CDR3 runs to 11 residues. CDR1 is LNHDA, CDR2 SQIVND, per germline (reference sequence). V lost 4 bases, J lost 2 bases, and 0 bases lay in between. CDR3: CASSTYNEQFF. CDR3 sequence (DNA): TGTGCCAGTAGTACCTACAATGAGCAGTTCTTC.

The chain joins TRBV9 to TRBJ2-7; D gene unclear. Trimming pared 4 bases from V and 0 bases from J, leaving 11 bases between. This CDR3 is built from 14 residues. From germline, CDR1 is SGDLS and CDR2 YYNGEE. The CDR3 DNA sequence: TGTGCCAGCAGCCCCGGGTATGGCTCCTACGAGCAGTACTTC. Amino acid sequence: CASSPGYGSYEQYF.